The source of this T cell receptor beta chain is a study of T cell changes during pregnancy in multiple sclerosis. The germline V and J ends were trimmed by 8 bases and 2 bases, with 15 bases remaining between them. The CDR3 runs to 14 residues. Germline V gene lookup returns CDR1 MNHEY and CDR2 SMNVEV (reference sequence). The table came from immunoSEQ multiplex PCR; TCRdb's copy has only in-frame clones and leaves some out. Of 30,000 or so clones listed, roughly 87% are singletons. This receptor was taken from a female donor with multiple sclerosis, enrolled in a pregnancy study. This specimen consisted of CD8+ T cells from peripheral blood mononuclear cells, obtained in the third trimester of pregnancy. The rearrangement joins TRBV27 to TRBJ2-5; a possible D gene is TRBD2 (6 bases). The CDR3 reads CASSPGRGQETQYF. CDR3 in DNA: TGTGCCAGCTCCCCAGGGCGGGGACAAGAGACCCAGTACTTC.